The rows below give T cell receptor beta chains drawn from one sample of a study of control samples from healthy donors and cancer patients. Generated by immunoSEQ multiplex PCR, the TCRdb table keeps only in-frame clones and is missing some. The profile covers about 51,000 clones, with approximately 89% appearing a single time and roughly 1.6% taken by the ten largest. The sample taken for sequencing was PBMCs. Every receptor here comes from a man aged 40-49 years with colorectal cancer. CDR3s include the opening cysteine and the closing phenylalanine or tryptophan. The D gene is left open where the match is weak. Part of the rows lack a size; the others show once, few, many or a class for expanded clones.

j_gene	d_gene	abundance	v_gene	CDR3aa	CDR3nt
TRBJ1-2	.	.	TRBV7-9	CASSSRTVYGYTF	TGTGCCAGCAGCTCACGAACAGTCTATGGCTACACCTTC
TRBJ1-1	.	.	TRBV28	CASSLSQFMNTEAFF	TGTGCCAGCAGTTTATCGCAGTTCATGAACACTGAAGCTTTCTTT
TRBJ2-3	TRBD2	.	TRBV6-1	CASSEGLARTDTQYF	TGTGCCAGCAGTGAAGGACTAGCGCGCACAGATACGCAGTATTTT
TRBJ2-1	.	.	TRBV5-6	CASSRYRVGSYNEQFF	TGTGCCAGCAGCCGTTACAGGGTAGGCTCCTACAATGAGCAGTTCTTC
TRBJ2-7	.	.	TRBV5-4	CASSYLASYEQYF	TGTGCCAGCAGTTACCTAGCGAGCTACGAGCAGTACTTC
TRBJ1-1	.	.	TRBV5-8	CASSLVGLPTEAFF	TGTGCCAGCAGCTTGGTCGGCCTTCCCACTGAAGCTTTCTTT
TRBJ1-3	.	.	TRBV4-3	CASSQDWEGTGNTIYF	TGCGCCAGCAGCCAAGATTGGGAGGGAACTGGAAACACCATATATTTT
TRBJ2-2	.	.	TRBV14	CASNRGMNTGELFF	TGTGCCAGCAATCGGGGGATGAACACCGGGGAGCTGTTTTTT
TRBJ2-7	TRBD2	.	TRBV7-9	CASSTRTSGEQYF	TGTGCCAGCAGCACCCGGACTAGCGGGGAGCAGTACTTC
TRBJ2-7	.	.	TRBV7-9	CASRPGLSYEQYF	TGTGCCAGCAGGCCGGGACTCTCCTACGAGCAGTACTTC
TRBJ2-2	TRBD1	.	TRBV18	CASSPQADRASGELFF	TGTGCCAGCTCACCACAAGCGGACAGGGCCTCCGGGGAGCTGTTTTTT
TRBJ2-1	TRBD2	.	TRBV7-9	CASSRLAGGINEQFF	TGTGCCAGCAGCCGGCTAGCGGGAGGAATCAATGAGCAGTTCTTC
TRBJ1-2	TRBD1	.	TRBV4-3	CASSQGDRVYGYTF	TGCGCCAGCAGCCAAGGGGACAGGGTCTATGGCTACACCTTC
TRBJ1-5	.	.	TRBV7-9	CASLLLRGTFNQPQHF	TGTGCCAGCTTACTTCTTAGAGGGACGTTCAATCAGCCCCAGCATTTT
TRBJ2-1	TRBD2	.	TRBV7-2	CASSLAWVRDYHSSYNEQFF	TGTGCCAGCAGCTTAGCTTGGGTTCGGGACTACCATAGCTCCTACAATGAGCAGTTCTTC
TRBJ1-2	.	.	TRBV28	CASSLIQRGYTF	TGTGCCAGCAGTTTAATTCAGAGAGGCTACACCTTC
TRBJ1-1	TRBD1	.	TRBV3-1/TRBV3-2	CASSQRQGGSAFF	TGTGCCAGCAGCCAAAGACAGGGGGGTTCAGCTTTCTTT
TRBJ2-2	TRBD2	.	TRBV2	CASKGLADTGELFF	TGTGCCAGCAAAGGGCTAGCGGACACCGGGGAGCTGTTTTTT
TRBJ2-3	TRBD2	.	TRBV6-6	CASTYQAGPHTDTQYF	TGTGCCAGCACCTATCAAGCGGGACCTCACACAGATACGCAGTATTTT
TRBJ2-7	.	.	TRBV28	CASSSSYAGYYEQYF	TGTGCCAGCAGTTCGTCGTATGCGGGTTACTACGAGCAGTACTTC
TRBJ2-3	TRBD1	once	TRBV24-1	CATSDPRDRVGDTQYF	TGTGCCACCAGTGATCCCCGGGACAGGGTGGGAGATACGCAGTATTTT
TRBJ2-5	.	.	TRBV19	CASRDVGRLETQYF	TGTGCCAGTAGGGACGTGGGGCGCCTAGAGACCCAGTACTTC
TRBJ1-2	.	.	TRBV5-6	CASSSPREHTF	TGTGCCAGCAGCTCGCCCAGGGAGCACACCTTC
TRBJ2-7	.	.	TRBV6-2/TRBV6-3	CASSYLSKDYEQYF	TGTGCCAGCAGTTACCTGTCGAAAGACTACGAGCAGTACTTC
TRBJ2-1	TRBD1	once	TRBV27	CASSSRTGMGYNEQFF	TGTGCCAGCAGTTCCCGGACAGGGATGGGTTACAATGAGCAGTTCTTC
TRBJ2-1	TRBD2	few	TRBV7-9	CASSLTSVSSYNEQFF	TGTGCCAGCAGCTTAACTAGCGTGAGCTCCTACAATGAGCAGTTCTTC
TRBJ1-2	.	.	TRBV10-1	CASSAGPEGYTF	TGCGCCAGCAGTGCCGGTCCGGAGGGCTACACCTTC
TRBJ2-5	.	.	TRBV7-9	CASSFWETGETQYF	TGTGCCAGCAGCTTCTGGGAGACGGGCGAGACCCAGTACTTC
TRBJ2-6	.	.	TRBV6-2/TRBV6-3	CASSYRGTSGANVLTF	TGTGCCAGCAGTTATAGAGGGACCTCTGGGGCCAACGTCCTGACTTTC
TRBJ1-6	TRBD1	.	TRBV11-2	CASSSWDRHNSYNSPLHF	TGTGCCAGCAGCTCCTGGGACAGACATAACTCCTATAATTCACCCCTCCACTTT
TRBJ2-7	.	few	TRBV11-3	CASSLAHQTVYYEQYF	TGTGCCAGCAGCTTAGCCCATCAGACCGTATACTACGAGCAGTACTTC
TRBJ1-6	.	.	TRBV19	CASSIIGTRDSPLHF	TGTGCCAGTAGTATCATCGGGACAAGGGATTCACCCCTCCACTTT
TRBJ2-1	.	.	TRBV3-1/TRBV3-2	CASSQEKTLANEQFF	TGTGCCAGCAGCCAAGAAAAAACCCTAGCGAATGAGCAGTTCTTC
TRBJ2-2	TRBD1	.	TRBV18	CASSRQGTTNTGELFF	TGTGCCAGCTCACGACAGGGGACCACGAACACCGGGGAGCTGTTTTTT
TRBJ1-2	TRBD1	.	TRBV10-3	CAIRAGTGPNYGYTF	TGTGCCATCAGAGCCGGGACAGGTCCTAACTATGGCTACACCTTC
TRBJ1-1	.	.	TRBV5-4	CASSYMGGNTEAFF	TGTGCCAGCAGCTACATGGGGGGGAACACTGAAGCTTTCTTT
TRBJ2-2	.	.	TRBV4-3	CASSQGPGPGELFF	TGCGCCAGCAGCCAAGGACCGGGCCCCGGGGAGCTGTTTTTT
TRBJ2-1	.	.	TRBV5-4	CASSFLGPRSYNEQFF	TGTGCCAGCAGCTTCCTGGGTCCCAGGTCCTACAATGAGCAGTTCTTC
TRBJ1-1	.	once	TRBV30	CAWRLEVRERSNTEAFF	TGTGCCTGGAGGCTAGAAGTGCGGGAAAGGTCGAACACTGAAGCTTTCTTT
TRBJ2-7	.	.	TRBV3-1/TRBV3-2	CASSQDPGRAYEQYF	TGTGCCAGCAGCCAAGATCCCGGGCGCGCCTACGAGCAGTACTTC
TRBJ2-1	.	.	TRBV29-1	CSVEYRIYEQFF	TGCAGCGTTGAATATAGGATCTATGAGCAGTTCTTC
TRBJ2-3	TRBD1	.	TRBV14	CASSPEGALSTDTQYF	TGTGCCAGCAGCCCAGAGGGGGCCCTAAGCACAGATACGCAGTATTTT
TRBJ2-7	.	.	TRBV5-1	CASSIQGGTGNSYEQYF	TGCGCCAGCAGCATACAAGGGGGTACGGGTAACTCCTACGAGCAGTACTTC
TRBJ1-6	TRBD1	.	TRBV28	CASSRPETGADNSPLHF	TGTGCCAGCAGCCGTCCTGAGACAGGGGCCGATAATTCACCCCTCCACTTT
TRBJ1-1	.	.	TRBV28	CASKVWNTEAFF	TGTGCCAGCAAAGTTTGGAACACTGAAGCTTTCTTT
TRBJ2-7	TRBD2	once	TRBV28	CASSSQREGLSFYEQYF	TGTGCCAGCAGTTCTCAGCGGGAGGGCCTCTCCTTTTACGAGCAGTACTTC
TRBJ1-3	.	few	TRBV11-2	CASSGAFSGNTIYF	TGTGCCAGCAGTGGGGCGTTTTCTGGAAACACCATATATTTT
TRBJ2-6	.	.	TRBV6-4	CASSHQSGANVLTF	TGTGCCAGCAGTCATCAGTCTGGGGCCAACGTCCTGACTTTC
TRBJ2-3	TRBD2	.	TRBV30	CASLPTRLAEPFTDTQYF	TGTGCCTCACTCCCTACCCGACTAGCGGAGCCCTTCACAGATACGCAGTATTTT
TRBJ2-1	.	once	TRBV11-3	CASSQQPMSSYNEQFF	TGTGCCAGCAGCCAGCAGCCGATGAGCTCCTACAATGAGCAGTTCTTC
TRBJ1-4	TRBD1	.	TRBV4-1	CASSHVRQGLSRKLFF	TGCGCCAGCAGCCACGTCCGACAGGGCCTTAGTAGAAAACTGTTTTTT
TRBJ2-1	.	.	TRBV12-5	CASGLVASWNEQFF	TGTGCTAGTGGTTTGGTAGCGTCCTGGAATGAGCAGTTCTTC
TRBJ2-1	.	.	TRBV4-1	CASSQPPRGGEQFF	TGCGCCAGCAGCCAACCGCCTAGGGGAGGTGAGCAGTTCTTC
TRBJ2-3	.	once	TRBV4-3	CASSQRSGQDTQYF	TGCGCCAGCAGCCAAAGATCGGGCCAAGATACGCAGTATTTT